This passage covers 27 T cell receptor beta chains from one sample sequenced in a study of cytomegalovirus exposure and HLA in healthy donors. The table came from immunoSEQ multiplex PCR; TCRdb's copy has only in-frame clones and leaves some out. Here the sample spans tens of thousands of clones, approximately 81% being singletons. The sample was PBMCs. The receptors were sampled from a young woman in good health and CMV-seropositive.

CDR3: CSVRGGSTEAFF. The DNA for the CDR3 is TGCAGCGTTAGGGGAGGAAGCACTGAAGCTTTCTTT. The chain combines TRBV29-1 with TRBJ1-1; maybe TRBD1 (5 bases). V was cut by 5 bases and J by 4 bases, with 11 bases left in between. The CDR3 sequence is 12 residues long. Germline assignment: CDR1 SQVTM and CDR2 ANQGSEA.

The CDR3 nucleotides are TGTGCCAGCAGCGTCGACAGGGGTCGCTACGAGCAGTACTTC. As protein: CASSVDRGRYEQYF. V usage is TRBV5-4 and J usage is TRBJ2-7, with 8 bases matching TRBD1. The trim removed 4 bases at V and 3 bases at J, leaving 6 bases unmatched. The CDR3 loop spans 14 amino acids. The germline gives CDR1 SGHNT, CDR2 YYREEE (reference sequence).

J is TRBJ2-1 and V is TRBV27; 7 nucleotides agree with TRBD1. CDR1 MNHEY and CDR2 SMNVEV come from the germline V gene (reference sequence). CDR3 length equals 15 residues. V trimming: 5 bases; J trimming: 2 bases; junction bases outside the gene matches: 6. The CDR3 DNA is TGTGCCAGCAGTACGACAGGGCTTCCCTACAATGAGCAGTTCTTC. This encodes CASSTTGLPYNEQFF.

This rearrangement joins TRBV4-3 to TRBJ1-2, with D maybe TRBD1 (6 bases). The V end was cut by 0 bases, the J end by 14 bases, with 16 bases between. Germline CDR1 LGHNA, CDR2 YSLEER. There are 13 residues in the CDR3. The CDR3 loop is CASSQDGQRLWTF. The DNA of the CDR3 is TGCGCCAGCAGCCAAGATGGACAGCGACTATGGACCTTC.

This CDR3 reads CASSLRRPGQGSSCTF. CDR3 in DNA: TGTGCCAGCAGTCTACGACGACCGGGACAGGGGTCCTCTTGCACCTTC. The chain combines TRBV27 with TRBJ1-2; TRBD1 matches 10 bases. CDR1 MNHEY and CDR2 SMNVEV come from the germline V gene (reference sequence). V trimming: 5 bases; J trimming: 13 bases; junction bases outside the gene matches: 19. This CDR3 is 16 amino acids long.

This chain uses TRBV5-1 with TRBJ2-7; TRBD1 aligns across 9 bases. The germline V gene encodes CDR1 SGHRS and CDR2 YFSETQ. Germline trimming cut 5 bases from V and 5 bases from J; bases unmatched to any gene: 5. The length of the CDR3 is 13 residues. CDR3: CASSVQGADEQYF. The DNA for the CDR3 is TGCGCCAGCAGTGTACAGGGGGCAGACGAGCAGTACTTC.

The CDR3 reads CASSQERTVSGNTIYF. In DNA, the CDR3 is TGCGCCAGCAGCCAAGAGAGGACAGTCTCTGGAAACACCATATATTTT. V is TRBV4-3 and J is TRBJ1-3; D might be TRBD1 (6 bases). Germline CDR1 reads LGHNA; CDR2 reads YSLEER. The CDR3 loop spans 16 amino acids. V was cut by 0 bases and J by 0 bases, with 9 bases left in between.

The chain has TRBV10-3 and TRBJ1-6, with D unresolved. The V gene lost 3 bases and the J gene lost 6 bases, with 9 bases spanning the gap. CDR1 and CDR2 from the germline V gene are ENHRY and SYGVKD. CDR3 length: 14 amino acids. CDR3 in amino acids: CAISEGEGNSPLHF. The CDR3 nucleotides are TGTGCCATCAGTGAAGGAGAGGGTAATTCACCCCTCCACTTT.

The V and J genes are TRBV18 and TRBJ1-4; D is perhaps TRBD1 (6 bases). Germline CDR1 is KGHSH and CDR2 is LQKENI. Trimming shortened V by 2 bases and J by 5 bases, and 9 bases separated the two germline ends. CDR3 length: 14 amino acids. The CDR3 DNA follows: TGTGCCAGCTCACCAGACAGGCGAAATGAAAAACTGTTTTTT. This gives the protein CASSPDRRNEKLFF.

The chain joins TRBV9 to TRBJ1-2, with 11 positions matching TRBD1. CDR3 length: 16 amino acids. Germline V gene sequence: CDR1 SGDLS, CDR2 YYNGEE. Trimming cost V 3 bases and J 7 bases; bases outside gene matches: 11. The CDR3 DNA is TGTGCCAGCAGCGCTTTCGGACAGGGGGCATATGGTGGCTACACCTTC. This gives the protein CASSAFGQGAYGGYTF.

The chain has TRBV19 and TRBJ1-3, with D possibly being TRBD1 (5 bases). V was clipped by 0 bases and J by 4 bases, with 10 bases between them. Germline V CDR1 and CDR2: LNHDA, SQIVND (reference sequence). This CDR3 comprises 15 residues. CDR3 protein: CASSIDQGGGNTIYF. The CDR3 region has the DNA TGTGCCAGTAGTATAGACCAGGGTGGCGGAAACACCATATATTTT.

V usage is TRBV11-2 and J usage is TRBJ2-4; D is perhaps TRBD2 (6 bases). The CDR3 has 13 residues. V lost 5 bases to trimming and J lost 15 bases, with 20 bases between them. In germline, CDR1 is SGHAT, CDR2 FQNNGV. The CDR3 DNA sequence: TGTGCCAGCAGCGACCCGGGACTCCCTTATGGGTACTTC. Translating gives CASSDPGLPYGYF.

The rearrangement joins TRBV28 to TRBJ1-5; no clear D. Trimming removed 5 bases from V and 0 bases from J, with 8 bases in between. The CDR3 totals 14 residues. Germline values: CDR1 MDHEN, CDR2 SYDVKM. CDR3 sequence (DNA): TGTGCCAGCAGTCAGAGGGTTAGCAATCAGCCCCAGCATTTT. This gives the protein CASSQRVSNQPQHF.

This CDR3 reads CASSLTGLAGETQYF. In nucleotides, the CDR3 is TGTGCCAGCAGCTTAACGGGACTAGCAGGGGAGACCCAGTACTTC. The chain combines TRBV7-3 with TRBJ2-5; TRBD2 matches 9 bases. Germline CDR1 reads SGHTA; CDR2 reads FQGTGA. With V trimmed by 0 bases and J by 5 bases, 4 bases remained unmatched. The CDR3 is 15 amino acids.

The chain employs TRBV30 and TRBJ1-2, with D perhaps matching TRBD1 (6 bases). The CDR3 is made up of 17 amino acids. Germline CDR1 is GTSNPN and CDR2 is SVGIG (reference sequence). V was pared by 5 bases and J by 4 bases, with 26 bases between. CDR3 nucleotide sequence: TGTGCCTGGGGGGGACCGAGACAGGACGAGGGCGTCTATGGCTACACCTTC. This encodes CAWGGPRQDEGVYGYTF.

The genes are TRBV12-5 and TRBJ2-1; TRBD1 matches 7 bases. Germline V gene data show CDR1 as LGHNT and CDR2 as FRNRAP. This CDR3 contains 15 residues. The trim removed 3 bases at V and 7 bases at J, leaving 9 bases unmatched. Written as DNA, the CDR3 is TGTGCTAGTGGTTTATGGTTCCAGGGGGATAATGAGCAGTTCTTC. The encoded protein is CASGLWFQGDNEQFF.

This chain connects TRBV4-1 to TRBJ2-5; possibly TRBD1 for D (5 bases). Trimming stripped 0 bases from V and 5 bases from J, with 10 bases between. This CDR3 has 14 residues. CDR1 is MGHRA, CDR2 YSYEKL, per germline. CDR3 DNA sequence: TGCGCCAGCAGCCAAGATCCAGGGAAGGAGACCCAGTACTTC. This gives the protein CASSQDPGKETQYF.

This chain joins TRBV29-1 and TRBJ1-2; D not certain. This CDR3 is 11 amino acids long. The V gene lost 4 bases and the J gene lost 2 bases, with 5 bases spanning the gap. Germline-derived CDR1 and CDR2 are SQVTM and ANQGSEA. In nucleotides, the CDR3 is TGCAGCGTTGCACAGAACTATGGCTACACCTTC. This translates into CSVAQNYGYTF. The complete variable domain, with remaining parts taken from reference TRBV29-1 and TRBJ1-2, reads SAVISQKPSRDICQRGTSLTIQCQVDSQVTMMFWYRQQPGQSLTLIATANQGSEATYESGFVIDKFPISRPNLTFSTLTVSNMSPEDSSIYLCSVAQNYGYTFGSGTRLTVV.

The chain has TRBV7-9 and TRBJ1-2; D is uncertain. The length of the CDR3 is 12 residues. The V and J ends lost 1 base and 4 bases respectively, with 4 bases between them. CDR1 SEHNR and CDR2 FQNEAQ come from the germline V gene (reference sequence). CDR3 in amino acids: CASSLDSYGYTF. CDR3 in DNA: TGTGCCAGCAGCTTAGACAGCTATGGCTACACCTTC.

The chain recombines TRBV10-1 with TRBJ2-1, with TRBD2 matching over 10 bases. Germline V gene lookup returns CDR1 WNHNN and CDR2 SYGVQD (reference sequence). The CDR3 is 17 residues long. Trimming took 0 bases from V and 9 from J; bases not matched to a gene: 11. The CDR3 spells CASSESKGTSVIGEQFF. The DNA for the CDR3 is TGCGCCAGCAGTGAGTCGAAAGGGACTAGCGTAATAGGTGAGCAGTTCTTC.

This chain connects TRBV7-6 to TRBJ1-2; 7 bases match TRBD1. Germline V lookup: CDR1 SGHVS, CDR2 FNYEAQ. CDR3 size: 15 residues. V gave up 5 bases and J gave up 4 bases; unmatched junction bases: 10. Here the CDR3 reads CASSPIQDRAYGYTF. The CDR3 nucleotides are TGTGCCAGCAGCCCAATCCAAGACAGGGCCTATGGCTACACCTTC.

The chain combines TRBV18 with TRBJ1-2, with D possibly being TRBD1 (6 bases). CDR1 KGHSH and CDR2 LQKENI come from the germline V gene. The length of the CDR3 is 18 residues. The V end lost 2 bases, the J end lost 2 bases, and 21 bases lay between the germline ends. The CDR3 DNA follows: TGTGCCAGCTCACCAAAAAAGGAAAGCAGGGGATCCAACTATGGCTACACCTTC. This encodes CASSPKKESRGSNYGYTF.

The chain carries TRBV27 and TRBJ2-1; unclear D gene. CDR1 and CDR2 (germline): MNHEY, SMNVEV (reference sequence). With 2 bases removed from V and 11 bases from J, the gap between germline ends came to 7 bases. The CDR3 extends over 11 amino acids. CDR3 nucleotides: TGTGCCAGCAGTTTAGGGCAGAAGCAGTTCTTC. Its protein product is CASSLGQKQFF.

This clone was seen a single time. V usage is TRBV27 and J usage is TRBJ1-6; a weak D match, TRBD1 (6 bases). Trimming cost V 10 bases and J 8 bases, with 15 bases left between them. The length of the CDR3 is 13 residues. CDR1 MNHEY and CDR2 SMNVEV come from the germline V gene (reference sequence). The DNA for the CDR3 is TGTGCCACTGCGACAGGATATGATTCACCCCTCCACTTT. This codes for CATATGYDSPLHF.

This sequence joins TRBV7-2 and TRBJ1-1; D perhaps matches TRBD1 (6 bases). CDR3 length: 15 residues. V was pared by 5 bases and J by 1 base, with 14 bases between. CDR1 is SGHTA, CDR2 FQGNSA, per germline. The CDR3 DNA reads as TGTGCCAGCAGCCAAGCCGGGACACCGAACACTGAAGCTTTCTTT. Translation gives CASSQAGTPNTEAFF.

This chain uses TRBV6-4 with TRBJ1-6; D might be TRBD1 (6 bases). V was trimmed by 2 bases and J by 8 bases, leaving 10 bases between them. In germline, CDR1 is MRHNA, CDR2 SNTAGT. The CDR3 is 14 amino acids. Here the CDR3 DNA reads TGTGCCAGCAGTGACACGAACAGGGATTCACCCCTCCACTTT. Translating it yields CASSDTNRDSPLHF.

The V call is TRBV4-1, the J call TRBJ1-1; TRBD1 matches 8 bases. Germline values: CDR1 MGHRA, CDR2 YSYEKL. This CDR3 contains 15 residues. Trimming removed 3 bases from V and 4 bases from J; junction bases left unmatched: 7. CDR3 sequence (DNA): TGCGCCAGCAGCCACCTCCAGGGGGCTGGCACTGAAGCTTTCTTT. It is translated as CASSHLQGAGTEAFF.